A selection of T cell receptor beta chains follows, all from one sample in a study of cytomegalovirus exposure and HLA in healthy donors. Data came from immunoSEQ multiplex PCR; TCRdb stores just in-frame clones and leaves some out. The data show around 300,000 clones, with approximately 90% seen just once and approximately 1.1% held by the top ten. What was sequenced was PBMCs. All receptors come from a woman in her twenties or thirties in good health and CMV-seropositive. The CDR3 runs from the conserved cysteine through the conserved F or W. Each record gives: D gene, clone size, V gene, J gene, CDR3 protein, CDR3 DNA. The D gene is left open where the match is weak. Only some rows state a clone size, as once, few, many or a class for expanded clones.

>NA|NA|TRBV7-3|TRBJ1-1
CASSFSPNTEAFF
TGTGCCAGCAGCTTTTCCCCGAACACTGAAGCTTTCTTT
>TRBD2|NA|TRBV7-7|TRBJ2-1
CASSLLADTGTKNNEQFF
TGTGCCAGCAGCCTCCTAGCCGATACCGGGACTAAAAACAATGAGCAGTTCTTC
>TRBD2|few|TRBV30|TRBJ2-7
CAWSASSGGEQYF
TGTGCCTGGAGTGCGTCTAGCGGGGGGGAGCAGTACTTC
>TRBD1|few|TRBV5-1|TRBJ1-5
CASSLDGQGASHQPQHF
TGCGCCAGCAGCTTGGATGGACAGGGGGCGTCCCATCAGCCCCAGCATTTT
>TRBD1|NA|TRBV19|TRBJ1-1
CASSFSGQATYNTEAFF
TGTGCCAGTAGTTTCTCCGGACAGGCGACTTATAACACTGAAGCTTTCTTT
>NA|NA|TRBV9|TRBJ2-1
CASSVVSSVSSYNEQFF
TGTGCCAGCAGCGTAGTATCAAGCGTGAGCTCCTACAATGAGCAGTTCTTC
>NA|NA|TRBV5-1|TRBJ1-2
CASSLAPGTANYGYTF
TGCGCCAGCAGCTTGGCCCCGGGGACCGCAAACTATGGCTACACCTTC
>TRBD1|few|TRBV27|TRBJ1-1
CASRNTGGTEAFF
TGTGCCAGCAGAAACACAGGGGGCACTGAAGCTTTCTTT
>TRBD1|NA|TRBV7-6|TRBJ1-3
CASSPDRGPGNTIYF
TGTGCCAGCAGCCCAGACAGGGGGCCTGGAAACACCATATATTTT
>NA|NA|TRBV7-9|TRBJ2-7
CASSPWDRRTSYEQYF
TGTGCCAGCAGCCCGTGGGACCGCAGGACCTCCTACGAGCAGTACTTC
>TRBD2|NA|TRBV2|TRBJ2-1
CASSAGAGEQRRAYNEQFF
TGTGCCAGCAGTGCGGGTGCGGGAGAACAGCGTAGGGCCTACAATGAGCAGTTCTTC
>NA|NA|TRBV15|TRBJ1-1
CATSWGTEAFF
TGTGCCACCAGCTGGGGGACTGAAGCTTTCTTT
>NA|NA|TRBV7-3|TRBJ2-5
CASSLTGRSGAQYF
TGTGCCAGCAGCTTAACGGGACGTTCTGGGGCCCAGTACTTC
>NA|NA|TRBV4-3|TRBJ2-5
CASSQDRDQETQYF
TGCGCCAGCAGCCAAGATAGGGATCAAGAGACCCAGTACTTC
>TRBD1|NA|TRBV13|TRBJ2-1
CASSSPLGQGVSNEQFF
TGTGCCAGCAGCTCCCCCCTGGGACAGGGGGTTAGCAATGAGCAGTTCTTC
>NA|NA|TRBV6-5|TRBJ2-7
CASSLGTLPNEQYF
TGTGCCAGCAGTTTGGGTACATTACCTAACGAGCAGTACTTC
>NA|NA|TRBV4-1|TRBJ2-7
CASSQEVEGYEQYF
TGCGCCAGCAGCCAAGAGGTAGAAGGATACGAGCAGTACTTC
>NA|NA|TRBV6-1|TRBJ2-7
CASELGFNEQYF
TGTGCCAGTGAATTAGGTTTCAACGAGCAGTACTTC
>TRBD2|NA|TRBV27|TRBJ2-7
CASSFRSAGGPHEQYF
TGTGCCAGCAGTTTCCGGTCAGCGGGAGGGCCCCACGAGCAGTACTTC
>NA|NA|TRBV29-1|TRBJ2-1
CSAGRDPTGEQFF
TGCAGCGCGGGGCGGGACCCCACAGGGGAGCAGTTCTTC
>TRBD2|NA|TRBV4-3|TRBJ2-1
CASSRVGAGGSNEQFF
TGCGCCAGCAGCCGAGTGGGTGCGGGGGGGTCCAATGAGCAGTTCTTC
>TRBD1|few|TRBV7-9|TRBJ2-7
CASSDTGTGGDEQYF
TGTGCCAGCAGCGATACCGGGACAGGGGGCGACGAGCAGTACTTC
>TRBD1|NA|TRBV7-2|TRBJ2-5
CASSPRSGTGQETQYF
TGTGCCAGCAGCCCTAGATCCGGGACAGGGCAGGAGACCCAGTACTTC
>TRBD1|once|TRBV27|TRBJ2-1
CASSSTGTGYNEQFF
TGTGCCAGCAGTTCCACCGGGACAGGGTACAATGAGCAGTTCTTC
>NA|once|TRBV9|TRBJ1-4
CASSVSGRSEKLFF
TGTGCCAGCAGCGTATCCGGGAGGAGTGAAAAACTGTTTTTT
>NA|few|TRBV13|TRBJ1-2
CASSPVVANYGYTF
TGTGCCAGCAGCCCTGTAGTAGCTAACTATGGCTACACCTTC
>TRBD1|NA|TRBV4-1|TRBJ2-3
CASSQPTRGTVAYF
TGCGCCAGCAGCCAACCAACGAGGGGGACAGTTGCGTATTTT
>NA|NA|TRBV27|TRBJ2-3
CASSLLITDTQYF
TGTGCCAGCAGTTTGCTGATAACAGATACGCAGTATTTT
>TRBD1|once|TRBV4-1|TRBJ2-1
CASSPGDRGVEQFF
TGCGCCAGCAGCCCCGGGGACAGGGGAGTGGAGCAGTTCTTC
>NA|NA|TRBV11-2|TRBJ1-1
CASSLDQNTEAFF
TGTGCCAGCAGCTTAGATCAGAACACTGAAGCTTTCTTT
>TRBD1|once|TRBV5-1|TRBJ2-2
CASSKGQGVPGELFF
TGCGCCAGCAGCAAGGGACAGGGGGTCCCCGGGGAGCTGTTTTTT
>NA|NA|TRBV6-6|TRBJ2-7
CASGRGYEQYF
TGTGCCAGCGGGAGGGGGTACGAGCAGTACTTC
>NA|once|TRBV6-5|TRBJ2-1
CASSAGSEQFF
TGTGCCAGCAGTGCAGGGAGTGAGCAGTTCTTC
>NA|NA|TRBV4-2|TRBJ2-7
CASKDRYEQYF
TGTGCCAGCAAGGATCGGTACGAGCAGTACTTC
>NA|NA|TRBV28|TRBJ1-1
CASRGGRGRLTEAFF
TGTGCCAGCAGGGGTGGCAGGGGCCGGTTGACTGAAGCTTTCTTT
>NA|NA|TRBV6-5|TRBJ1-2
CASRDLANYGYTF
TGTGCCAGCAGGGACTTAGCTAACTATGGCTACACCTTC
>NA|NA|TRBV11-3|TRBJ2-3
CASSFGPFTDTQYF
TGTGCCAGCAGCTTCGGGCCATTCACAGATACGCAGTATTTT
>NA|NA|TRBV28|TRBJ2-1
CASSGVQLGEQFF
TGTGCCAGCAGTGGGGTCCAACTAGGGGAGCAGTTCTTC
>NA|NA|TRBV7-3|TRBJ2-5
CASSQNSQETQYF
TGTGCCAGCAGCCAAAACAGTCAAGAGACCCAGTACTTC
>TRBD1|NA|TRBV7-6|TRBJ2-1
CASSLTGGYNEQFF
TGTGCCAGCAGCTTGACAGGGGGATACAATGAGCAGTTCTTC
>NA|NA|TRBV7-2|TRBJ2-7
CASSLVGGPSSYEQYF
TGTGCCAGCAGCTTAGTTGGCGGGCCTAGCTCCTACGAGCAGTACTTC
>TRBD1|NA|TRBV7-2|TRBJ1-2
CASSFATGVVQNYGYTF
TGTGCCAGCAGCTTCGCGACAGGGGTGGTCCAAAACTATGGCTACACCTTC
>NA|NA|TRBV5-4|TRBJ1-5
CASSYLTGSNQPQHF
TGTGCCAGCAGCTATTTAACAGGGAGTAATCAGCCCCAGCATTTT
>NA|NA|TRBV29-1|TRBJ2-1
CSVDSRSYNEQFF
TGCAGCGTTGACTCCCGCTCCTACAATGAGCAGTTCTTC
>TRBD2|NA|TRBV7-2|TRBJ2-7
CASSPGGPLEQYF
TGTGCCAGCAGCCCGGGAGGGCCTCTCGAGCAGTACTTC
>NA|NA|TRBV2|TRBJ2-2
CASRSQGLDTGELFF
TGTGCCAGCAGGAGTCAGGGGCTGGACACCGGGGAGCTGTTTTTT
>TRBD1|NA|TRBV28|TRBJ1-1
CASSSGTDRGPTEAFF
TGTGCCAGCAGTTCGGGAACCGACAGGGGGCCCACTGAAGCTTTCTTT
>NA|NA|TRBV7-2|TRBJ2-7
CASSLGVGVYAQYF
TGTGCCAGCAGCTTAGGAGTGGGGGTCTACGCGCAGTACTTC
>NA|NA|TRBV1|TRBJ2-7
CTSSHSFYPAEQYF
TGCACCAGCAGCCATTCTTTTTACCCCGCGGAGCAGTACTTC
>NA|once|TRBV27|TRBJ2-7
CASGTAFYGSYEQYF
TGTGCCAGCGGTACCGCCTTCTACGGCTCCTACGAGCAGTACTTC
>TRBD2|once|TRBV27|TRBJ2-7
CASEAGLPPYEQYF
TGTGCCAGCGAAGCGGGACTCCCTCCCTACGAGCAGTACTTC
>TRBD1|NA|TRBV2|TRBJ2-2
CASTLDRGTGELFF
TGTGCCAGCACTCTGGACAGGGGAACCGGGGAGCTGTTTTTT
>NA|NA|TRBV10-3|TRBJ2-2
CAISESGPTTGELFF
TGTGCCATCAGTGAGTCTGGACCCACCACCGGGGAGCTGTTTTTT
>TRBD2|NA|TRBV15|TRBJ2-1
CATSISSGAYNEQFF
TGTGCCACCAGCATATCTAGCGGGGCCTACAATGAGCAGTTCTTC
>NA|NA|TRBV5-1|TRBJ1-3
CASSPGGAAGNTIYF
TGCGCCAGCAGCCCGGGGGGGGCGGCTGGAAACACCATATATTTT
>NA|NA|TRBV15|TRBJ2-7
CATSREGLITYEQYF
TGTGCCACCAGCAGAGAGGGACTGATTACCTACGAGCAGTACTTC